These 6 T cell receptor beta chains came from one sample sequenced in a study of cytomegalovirus exposure and HLA in healthy donors. PCR used 60 Vbeta primers and 13 Jbeta primers. Data came from immunoSEQ multiplex PCR; TCRdb stores just in-frame clones and leaves some out. The sample gives roughly 36,000 clones, around 69% of which show up once; 6.3% is in the top ten. The sequenced sample was PBMCs. Every receptor here comes from a man aged 30 to 45 in good health and CMV-seronegative.

By share, this clone counts as medium-sized. This chain joins TRBV6-1 and TRBJ1-5; D remains unclear. Trimming took off 6 bases at V and 4 bases at J, with 16 bases between the two ends. Germline V CDR1 and CDR2: MNHNS, SASEGT. The CDR3 is made up of 15 amino acids. The CDR3 region has the DNA TGTGCCAGCAGGGTAGCGGTCAACGAAAATCAGCCCCAGCATTTT. It translates to CASRVAVNENQPQHF.

The chain links TRBV7-3 to TRBJ2-3; D uncertain. The CDR3 contains 15 residues. Germline lookup yields CDR1 SGHTA and CDR2 FQGTGA. V was trimmed by 4 bases and J by 3 bases, leaving 14 bases between them. DNA for the CDR3: TGTGCCAGCAGCTCACTTGGCGGAAGTACAGATACGCAGTATTTT. Amino acid sequence: CASSSLGGSTDTQYF.

The genes are TRBV9 and TRBJ2-1; the match to TRBD2 covers 9 bases. Germline V gives CDR1 SGDLS, CDR2 YYNGEE. The CDR3 is made up of 16 amino acids. Trimming took 0 bases from V and 5 from J; bases not matched to a gene: 6. CDR3 region: CASSVEGGGANNEQFF. CDR3 nucleotides: TGTGCCAGCAGCGTAGAGGGCGGGGGGGCAAACAATGAGCAGTTCTTC.

The chain couples TRBV13 to TRBJ2-5, with D possibly being TRBD1 (6 bases). V lost 6 bases and J lost 5, with 28 bases in between. The CDR3 totals 18 residues. Looked up from germline, CDR1 is PRHDT and CDR2 is FYEKMQ (reference sequence). The CDR3 sequence: CASRWPYYRDQKMETQYF. The CDR3 DNA reads as TGTGCCAGCAGGTGGCCCTACTACAGGGACCAAAAGATGGAGACCCAGTACTTC.

A single count supports this clone. The J gene is TRBJ1-1, the V gene TRBV25-1; no firm D call. Germline V gene data show CDR1 as MGHDK and CDR2 as SYGVNS. The V end was cut by 0 bases, the J end by 0 bases, with 8 bases between. This CDR3 is built from 15 residues. The CDR3 protein is CASSEYGQLNTEAFF. The CDR3 DNA is TGTGCCAGCAGTGAATATGGGCAGCTGAACACTGAAGCTTTCTTT.

CDR3 DNA sequence: TGTGCCAGCAGTTTTGCAGGTATGGAGTATTTT. Its protein product is CASSFAGMEYF. The chain has TRBV27 and TRBJ2-3; D unresolved. Looked up from germline, CDR1 is MNHEY and CDR2 is SMNVEV (reference sequence). Trimming took off 3 bases at V and 13 bases at J, with 11 bases between the two ends. The CDR3 runs 11 residues.